These 6 T cell receptor beta chains were all obtained from the same sample, sequenced in a study of blood T cell repertoires in COVID-19. Sequencing used immunoSEQ multiplex PCR; TCRdb keeps in-frame clones, though not all of them. Altogether tens of thousands of clones are present, just over 90% being singletons, with the ten largest covering 0.3% to 0.4%. The sample consisted of peripheral blood. These receptor sequences come from a man in his fifties or sixties with COVID-19, enrolled during active disease.

The V and J genes are TRBV28 and TRBJ1-1, with 7 bases fitting TRBD1. This CDR3 contains 14 residues. The germline gives CDR1 MDHEN, CDR2 SYDVKM. Unmatched junction bases numbered 8, after V lost 3 bases and J lost 7 bases. In DNA, the CDR3 is TGTGCCAGCAGTTTGGGTGGACAGGCATTTGAAGCTTTCTTT. It yields the protein CASSLGGQAFEAFF.

This chain connects TRBV5-1 to TRBJ2-1; TRBD1 matches 8 bases. CDR1 and CDR2 (germline): SGHRS, YFSETQ. The CDR3 has 15 amino acids. Trimming took 0 bases from V and 7 from J; bases not matched to a gene: 6. This chain's CDR3 is CASSLEAGGWNEQFF. The CDR3, as DNA: TGCGCCAGCAGCTTGGAGGCAGGGGGCTGGAATGAGCAGTTCTTC.

The rearrangement uses TRBV4-1 and TRBJ2-6; 8 nucleotides match TRBD1. The CDR3 has 16 amino acids. Trimming cost V 3 bases and J 1 base; bases outside gene matches: 2. CDR1 is MGHRA, CDR2 YSYEKL, per germline. The chain's CDR3 is CASSQRQGSGANVLTF. Written as DNA, the CDR3 is TGCGCCAGCAGCCAGCGACAGGGGTCTGGGGCCAACGTCCTGACTTTC.

This sequence joins TRBV6-5 and TRBJ1-6; 8 bases match TRBD1. From germline, CDR1 is MNHEY and CDR2 SVGAGI. This CDR3 has 13 amino acids. Germline trimming cut 6 bases from V and 10 bases from J; bases unmatched to any gene: 5. CDR3 sequence reads: CASRPTGDSPLHF. CDR3 DNA sequence: TGTGCCAGCAGACCGACAGGGGACTCACCCCTCCACTTT.

The chain couples TRBV19 to TRBJ2-1; perhaps TRBD1 as D (5 bases). The germline CDR1 and CDR2 sequences are LNHDA and SQIVND (reference sequence). The CDR3 loop spans 14 amino acids. Trimming took 3 bases from V and 0 from J, leaving 6 bases between them. The CDR3 loop reads CASSIQGSYNEQFF. The CDR3 DNA sequence: TGTGCCAGTAGTATTCAGGGCTCCTACAATGAGCAGTTCTTC.

The rearrangement links TRBV5-1 to TRBJ1-4; no definite D call. With 0 bases removed from V and 5 bases from J, the gap between germline ends came to 5 bases. This CDR3 has 13 residues. Germline-derived CDR1 and CDR2 are SGHRS and YFSETQ. The CDR3 DNA sequence: TGCGCCAGCAGCTTGGTTCAGAATGAAAAACTGTTTTTT. Translation gives CASSLVQNEKLFF. Full variable domain (rest looked up from reference TRBV5-1 and TRBJ1-4): KAGVTQTPRYLIKTRGQQVTLSCSPISGHRSVSWYQQTPGQGLQFLFEYFSETQRNKGNFPGRFSGRQFSNSRSEMNVSTLELGDSALYLCASSLVQNEKLFFGSGTQLSVL.